The clone carrying this T cell receptor (beta chain) turned up a few times. This entry belongs to a study of blood T cell repertoires in COVID-19. Study at large: Samples representing acute and convalescent COVID-19 were sourced from the United States, Italy and Spain. T cells, B-cell-depleted T cells, or PBMCs provided the cDNA or gDNA that served as material.

Authors' methods: Reference gene primers were amplified, and this amplification served to estimate nucleated cell counts. Libraries were prepared by immunoSEQ multiplex PCR; TCRdb keeps only in-frame clonotypes and omits some of them. V, J and clone size are those of that table, while D and trimming were read from the DNA. The data contain about 95,000 clones, 90% to 95% of them seen just once; the ten biggest clones take up 3% to 4%. V lost 4 bases, J lost 0 bases, and 13 bases lay in between. The CDR3 consists of 15 residues. CDR1 is GTSNPN and CDR2 is SVGIG in the germline V gene (reference sequence).

The V and J genes are TRBV30 and TRBJ1-3; D possibly corresponds to TRBD1 (6 bases). This clonotype was obtained from a woman in her forties or fifties in a cohort sampled during active COVID-19. The sequenced sample was peripheral blood. CDR3 loop: CAWNPTGHSGNTIYF. The CDR3 DNA follows: TGTGCCTGGAACCCGACAGGACACTCTGGAAACACCATATATTTT.